Listed below are T cell receptor beta chains from one sample, sequenced in a study of patients and donors after allogeneic stem cell transplantation. TCRdb reprocessed the RT-PCR reads with MiXCR, giving one entry per CDR3 protein. The sample has about 960,000 distinct CDR3 sequences, around 17% seen once; the top ten hold under 6.5%. Sequenced: blood, either unsorted or a sorted T cell fraction (not recorded which). These receptors were obtained from a human donor who was either an allogeneic HSCT recipient or a stem cell or donor lymphocyte infusion donor (not recorded which). It is not recorded whose cells these are; they may come from a transplant donor. CDR3s include the opening cysteine and the closing phenylalanine or tryptophan. Each record gives: D gene, clone size, V gene, J gene, CDR3 protein, CDR3 DNA. D genes are given only for firm matches. Clone size is shown for a subset of rows, as once, few, many or a class of expanded clone.

>TRBD2|NA|TRBV13|TRBJ2-7
CASSLRLADLNSYEQYF
TGTGCCAGCAGCCTCCGACTAGCGGACTTGAACTCCTACGAGCAGTACTTC
>NA|many|TRBV24-1|TRBJ2-1
CATSANHWEQFF
TGTGCCACCAGTGCAAACCACTGGGAGCAGTTCTTC
>TRBD1|NA|TRBV5-1|TRBJ1-1
CASSFDRVTNTEAFF
TGCGCCAGCAGCTTCGACAGGGTTACGAACACTGAAGCTTTCTTT
>NA|NA|TRBV7-8|TRBJ1-5
CASSLGAGRPQHF
TGTGCCAGCAGCTTAGGCGCCGGGAGGCCCCAGCATTTT
>TRBD1|once|TRBV20-1|TRBJ2-1
CSARGTGGHNEQFF
TGCAGTGCTAGGGGGACAGGGGGCCACAATGAGCAGTTCTTC
>TRBD2|few|TRBV11-2|TRBJ2-7
CASSPRTTSGSRYEQYF
TGTGCCAGCAGCCCCCGAACCACTAGCGGGAGTCGGTACGAGCAGTACTTC
>NA|few|TRBV12-3/TRBV12-4|TRBJ1-1
CASFRWEPGAFF
TGTGCCAGTTTTAGGTGGGAACCAGGGGCTTTCTTT
>TRBD1|NA|TRBV6-5|TRBJ2-5
CASSYGGRGQETQYF
TGTGCCAGCAGTTACGGCGGCAGGGGGCAGGAGACCCAGTACTTC
>NA|NA|TRBV12-3/TRBV12-4|TRBJ1-1
CASSPDRGGTENTEAFF
TGTGCCAGCAGCCCGGACCGCGGAGGGACCGAGAACACTGAAGCTTTCTTT
>TRBD1|NA|TRBV15|TRBJ2-7
CATSKGTGYEQYF
TGTGCCACCAGCAAAGGGACAGGGTACGAGCAGTACTTC
>NA|NA|TRBV10-3|TRBJ2-3
CAIGASGTDTQYF
TGTGCCATCGGAGCTAGCGGCACAGATACGCAGTATTTT
>NA|few|TRBV5-6|TRBJ1-4
CASSLLIGLTTNEKLFF
TGTGCCAGCAGCTTGTTGATCGGGCTAACAACTAATGAAAAACTGTTTTTT
>NA|few|TRBV4-2|TRBJ2-1
CASSQPLEGNEQFF
TGTGCCAGCAGCCAACCCCTAGAGGGCAATGAGCAGTTCTTC
>NA|NA|TRBV27|TRBJ1-1
CASSVRARTEAFF
TGTGCCAGCAGTGTCAGGGCGCGGACTGAAGCTTTCTTT
>NA|NA|TRBV7-3|TRBJ1-2
CASSLDGRGYTF
TGTGCCAGCAGCTTAGATGGAAGGGGCTACACCTTC
>NA|NA|TRBV7-6|TRBJ2-1
CASSSRASYNEQFF
TGTGCCAGCAGCTCAAGGGCTTCCTACAATGAGCAGTTCTTC
>TRBD2|NA|TRBV20-1|TRBJ2-7
CSARDPRTSGHYEQYF
TGCAGTGCTAGAGATCCGAGGACTAGCGGCCACTACGAGCAGTACTTC
>NA|few|TRBV10-3|TRBJ2-1
CAIRPSEYSYNEQFF
TGTGCCATCAGACCTAGCGAGTACTCCTACAATGAGCAGTTCTTC
>NA|few|TRBV29-1|TRBJ2-7
CSAGGAEQYF
TGCAGTGCCGGCGGCGCCGAGCAGTACTTC
>NA|few|TRBV20-1|TRBJ1-1
CSEEGSTEAFF
TGCAGTGAGGAGGGGAGCACTGAAGCTTTCTTT